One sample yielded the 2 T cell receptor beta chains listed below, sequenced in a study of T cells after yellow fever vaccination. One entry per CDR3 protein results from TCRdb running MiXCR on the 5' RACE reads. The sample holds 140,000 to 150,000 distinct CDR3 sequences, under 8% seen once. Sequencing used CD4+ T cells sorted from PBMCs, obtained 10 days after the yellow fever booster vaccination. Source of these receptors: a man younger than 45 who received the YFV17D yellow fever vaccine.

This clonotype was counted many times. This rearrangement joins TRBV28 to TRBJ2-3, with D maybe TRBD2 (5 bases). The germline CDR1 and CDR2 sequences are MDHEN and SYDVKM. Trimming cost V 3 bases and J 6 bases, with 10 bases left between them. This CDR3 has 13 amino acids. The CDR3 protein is CASSLVGVDTQYF. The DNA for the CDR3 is TGTGCCAGCAGTTTGGTGGGAGTGGATACGCAGTATTTT.

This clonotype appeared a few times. In nucleotides, the CDR3 is TGCAGCGTAGCGAGGTTCGGTGAGCAGTTCTTC. The encoded protein is CSVARFGEQFF. J is TRBJ2-1 and V is TRBV29-1, with no clear D. Germline loops: CDR1 SQVTM, CDR2 ANQGSEA. V lost 6 bases and J lost 9, with 12 bases in between. This CDR3 is 11 amino acids long.